This T cell receptor beta chain was recovered during a study of blood T cell repertoires in COVID-19. In the study overall: In each case, the material was cDNA or gDNA derived from T cells, B-cell-depleted T cells, or PBMCs.

Sequencing was performed with immunoSEQ multiplex PCR; in TCRdb, only in-frame clones are kept and a portion is missing. The repertoire holds some 330,000 clones, with about 92% as singletons. Across over 20 US areas, participants ranged in age from about 18 to 90 years. Cohort assignment relied on participant-reported clinical history. Donors in Cohort 3 who had recovered were those with two negative PCRs, healthcare professional clearance, or resolution of their symptoms. Trimming at V came to 0 bases and at J to 3 bases, leaving 10 bases not matched to a gene. The CDR3 is made up of 18 amino acids. Germline V gene data show CDR1 as LGHNA and CDR2 as YSLEER.

J is TRBJ2-7 and V is TRBV4-3; 11 bases line up with TRBD1. This TCR was sampled from a woman aged 25 to 39 who had recovered from COVID-19. Sequencing used PBMCs or T cells enriched from blood (not recorded which). The CDR3 sequence is CASSQDDRTGGVFYEQYF. The CDR3 DNA reads TGCGCCAGCAGCCAAGATGATAGGACAGGGGGCGTCTTCTACGAGCAGTACTTC.